This T cell receptor beta chain was documented in a study of blood T cell repertoires in COVID-19 (dated by TCRdb to 2018 to 2021). With regard to the full study: Collaborator samples came from the United States, Italy and Spain and covered acute and convalescent phases of COVID-19. The prospective study material was composed of cDNA or gDNA derived from T cells, B-cell-depleted T cells, or PBMCs. Deeply sampled blood TCRbeta repertoires from subjects exposed to, actively infected with, or recovered from COVID-19 were included in the dataset. A freely available public database, intended as a resource for researchers studying the immune response to SARS-CoV-2, is where the repertoires were released. The samples were drawn from two sources: the first 160 participants of the ongoing ImmuneRACE study, and fewer than 1,500 subjects contributed by 6 global collaborators. The sample metadata nearly always contained a de-identified subject ID, COVID-19 status, age in years and sex. HLA class I and class II types, where available, came from metadata supplied by the sample provider rather than from assay-based typing.

General findings and caveats noted by the study authors: How much clinical and demographic metadata was included differed by source and by participant, and the metadata was provided uncurated.

The CDR1 and CDR2 encoded by the germline V gene are MDHEN and SYDVKM. From the cysteine up to the phenylalanine, the CDR3 has a length of 15 residues. Only CDR3 DNA remains: 45 bases, in frame from the first base. Trimmed from V: 3 bases; trimmed from J: 7 bases; junction bases lacking a gene match: 6. This clone has more than one count but fewer than ten. Its antigen is currently not known. Qualities for individual bases were not recorded, and no much larger clone is one base off. TCRbeta CDR3 regions were amplified from genomic DNA using the immunoSEQ Assay, a bias-controlled multiplex PCR. The original pipeline was this. The number of nucleated cells in each sample was estimated by amplification of reference gene primers within the assay. Sequence reads were collapsed and filtered to measure the absolute abundance of every unique TCRbeta CDR3 rearrangement. Productive Simpson clonality was computed per sample as the square root of Simpson's diversity index over productive rearrangements. As stored in TCRdb, this immuneACCESS dataset retains in-frame rearrangements with V and J assigned. A fraction of the clones does not appear; measured against another copy, unresolved V genes explain less than half of the discrepancy, and the remainder lacks a known reason. For V, J and clone size, that table is used; D and trimming come from the DNA. Within this sample are 390,000 or so clones, with 85% to 90% of them counted one time only. The leading ten clones occupy 6.5% to 7% of the sample.

Collaborating institutions collected whole blood in K2EDTA tubes following their own protocols. For TCRbeta analysis, collaborators shipped samples as frozen whole blood, isolated PBMCs, or DNA extracted from either of those sample types. The source is a man aged 18 to 29 with active or convalescent COVID-19. The sample taken for sequencing was peripheral blood. The rearrangement joined TRBV28 to TRBJ1-5, and 10 junction bases match TRBD1. The DNA is as follows: TGTGCCAGCAGTTTGGGGGACAGGGGATACCAGCCCCAGCATTTT. It specifies CASSLGDRGYQPQHF.